This T cell receptor (beta chain) came from a study of T-cell reconstitution after alpha-beta-depleted transplantation in children. This clonotype showed up many times. Unique molecular identifiers were used in preparing the TCRbeta library. TCRdb re-derived calls from the PCR reads in MiXCR, one entry per CDR3 protein. The sample shows about 640,000 distinct CDR3 sequences, about 15% of them seen only once. This CDR3 region has 14 residues. Trimming pared 5 bases from V and 2 bases from J, leaving 13 bases between. Germline V CDR1 and CDR2: MNHNS, SASEGT. The source is a human donor who donated a stem cell graft to a child with acute myeloid leukemia. The genes are TRBV6-1 and TRBJ2-7, with D perhaps TRBD2 (5 bases). Sequenced here: PBMCs from the stem cell graft donor, sampled from the stem cell graft. The CDR3 nucleotides are TGTGCCAGCAGTCCGACTAACCCCGCCTACGAGCAGTACTTC. The encoded protein is CASSPTNPAYEQYF.